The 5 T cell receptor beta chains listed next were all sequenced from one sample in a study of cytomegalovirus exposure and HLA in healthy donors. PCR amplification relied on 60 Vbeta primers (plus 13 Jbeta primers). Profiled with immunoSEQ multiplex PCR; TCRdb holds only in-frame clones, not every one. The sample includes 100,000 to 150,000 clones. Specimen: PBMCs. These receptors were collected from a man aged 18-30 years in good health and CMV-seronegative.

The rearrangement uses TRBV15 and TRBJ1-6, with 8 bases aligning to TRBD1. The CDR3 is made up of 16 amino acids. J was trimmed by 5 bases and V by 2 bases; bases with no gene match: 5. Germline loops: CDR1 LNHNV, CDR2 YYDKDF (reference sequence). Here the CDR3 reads CATSRRTGSDNSPLHF. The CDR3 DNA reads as TGTGCCACCAGCAGAAGGACAGGGTCGGATAATTCACCCCTCCACTTT. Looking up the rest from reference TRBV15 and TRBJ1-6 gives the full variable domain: DAMVIQNPRYQVTQFGKPVTLSCSQTLNHNVMYWYQQKSSQAPKLLFHYYDKDFNNEADTPDNFQSRRPNTSFCFLDIRSPGLGDTAMYLCATSRRTGSDNSPLHFGNGTRLTVT.

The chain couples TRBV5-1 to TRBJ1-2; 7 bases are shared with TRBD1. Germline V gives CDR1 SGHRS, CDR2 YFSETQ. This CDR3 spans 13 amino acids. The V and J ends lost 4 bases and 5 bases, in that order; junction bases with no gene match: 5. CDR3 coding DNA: TGCGCCAGCAGCGACGGGACAGTTTATGGCTACACCTTC. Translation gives CASSDGTVYGYTF.

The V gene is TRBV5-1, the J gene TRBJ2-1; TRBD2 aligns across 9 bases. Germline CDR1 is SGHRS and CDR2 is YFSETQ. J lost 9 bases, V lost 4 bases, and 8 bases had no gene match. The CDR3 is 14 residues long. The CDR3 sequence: CASSTLAGVAEQFF. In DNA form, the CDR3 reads TGCGCCAGCAGCACCTTAGCGGGAGTGGCTGAGCAGTTCTTC.

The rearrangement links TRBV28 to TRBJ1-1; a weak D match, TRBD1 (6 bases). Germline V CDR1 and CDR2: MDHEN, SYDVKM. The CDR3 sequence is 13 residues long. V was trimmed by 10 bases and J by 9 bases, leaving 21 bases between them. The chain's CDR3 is CATGLGTPVKAFF. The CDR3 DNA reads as TGTGCCACCGGGCTAGGGACACCGGTTAAAGCTTTCTTT.

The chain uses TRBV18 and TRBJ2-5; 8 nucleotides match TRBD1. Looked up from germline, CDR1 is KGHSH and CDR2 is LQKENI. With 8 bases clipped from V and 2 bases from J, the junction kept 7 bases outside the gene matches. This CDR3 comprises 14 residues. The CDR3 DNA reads TGTGCCAGCGAGCAGGGACAGGCTCAAGAGACCCAGTACTTC. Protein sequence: CASEQGQAQETQYF.